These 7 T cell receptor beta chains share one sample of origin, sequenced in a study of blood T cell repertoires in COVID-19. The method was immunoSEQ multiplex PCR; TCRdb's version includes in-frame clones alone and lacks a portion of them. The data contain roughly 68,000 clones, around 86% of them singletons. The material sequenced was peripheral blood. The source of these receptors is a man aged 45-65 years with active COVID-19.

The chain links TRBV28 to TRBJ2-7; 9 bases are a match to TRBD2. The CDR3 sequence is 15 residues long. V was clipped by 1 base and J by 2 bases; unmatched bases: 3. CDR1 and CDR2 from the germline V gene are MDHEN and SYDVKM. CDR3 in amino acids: CASSLYSGGPYEQYF. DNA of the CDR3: TGTGCCAGCAGTTTATATAGCGGGGGACCCTACGAGCAGTACTTC. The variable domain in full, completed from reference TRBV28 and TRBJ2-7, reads DVKVTQSSRYLVKRTGEKVFLECVQDMDHENMFWYRQDPGLGLRLIYFSYDVKMKEKGDIPEGYSVSREKKERFSLILESASTNQTSMYLCASSLYSGGPYEQYFGPGTRLTVT.

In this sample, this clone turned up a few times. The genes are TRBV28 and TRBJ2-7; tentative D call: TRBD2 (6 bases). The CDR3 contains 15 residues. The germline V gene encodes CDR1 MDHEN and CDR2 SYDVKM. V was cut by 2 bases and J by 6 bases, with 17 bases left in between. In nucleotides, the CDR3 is TGTGCCAGCAGTTTAGGGCGGGGTCGTCTGGGCGAGCAGTACTTC. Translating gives CASSLGRGRLGEQYF.

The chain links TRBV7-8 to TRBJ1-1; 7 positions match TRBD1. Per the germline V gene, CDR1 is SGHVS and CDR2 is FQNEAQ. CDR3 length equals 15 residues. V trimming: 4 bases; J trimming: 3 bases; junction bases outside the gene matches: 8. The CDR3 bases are TGTGCCAGCAGCTGGCATACAGGGGAGGACACTGAAGCTTTCTTT. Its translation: CASSWHTGEDTEAFF.

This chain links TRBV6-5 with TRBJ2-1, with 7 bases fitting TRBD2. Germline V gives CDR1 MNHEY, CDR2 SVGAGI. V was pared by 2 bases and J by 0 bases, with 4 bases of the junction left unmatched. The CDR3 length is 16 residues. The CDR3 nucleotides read TGTGCCAGCAGTTACATAACGGGGGGCTCCTACAATGAGCAGTTCTTC. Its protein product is CASSYITGGSYNEQFF.

The CDR3 bases are TGTGCCAGCAGCTTACTGGGGGCCGCGAACACCGGGGAGCTGTTTTTT. Its translation is CASSLLGAANTGELFF. The rearrangement links TRBV7-3 to TRBJ2-2; tentatively, D is TRBD1 (6 bases). The CDR3 covers 16 residues. Germline assignment: CDR1 SGHTA and CDR2 FQGTGA. V lost 2 bases to trimming and J lost 0 bases, with 10 bases between them.

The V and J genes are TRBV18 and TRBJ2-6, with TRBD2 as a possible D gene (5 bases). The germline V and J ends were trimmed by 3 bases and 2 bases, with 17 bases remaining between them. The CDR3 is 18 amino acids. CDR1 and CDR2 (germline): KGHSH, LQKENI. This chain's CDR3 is CASSPRVRESAGANVLTF. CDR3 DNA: TGTGCCAGCTCACCCCGAGTGAGGGAGTCTGCTGGGGCCAACGTCCTGACTTTC.

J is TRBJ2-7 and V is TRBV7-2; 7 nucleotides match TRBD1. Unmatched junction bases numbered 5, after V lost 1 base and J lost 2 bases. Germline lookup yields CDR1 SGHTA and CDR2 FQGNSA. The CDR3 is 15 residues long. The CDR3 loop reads CASSLGFQGAYEQYF. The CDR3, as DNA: TGTGCCAGCAGCTTAGGATTCCAGGGGGCCTACGAGCAGTACTTC.